This T cell receptor (beta chain) was found in a study of cytomegalovirus exposure and HLA in healthy donors. The CDR3 runs to 15 residues. Germline-derived CDR1 and CDR2 are SGHNT and YYREEE (reference sequence). V was clipped by 2 bases and J by 10 bases, with 19 bases between them. Study conclusions and caveats: In vitro work confirmed that a few CMV-associated chains recognize CMV antigens. The investigators catalogued some 160 TCR beta chains as cytomegalovirus-associated. For most TCR sequences rarity was the rule, although some public TCRs occurred in many donors.

About this clone: As yet, its antigen is unknown.

Repertoires were generated with immunoSEQ multiplex PCR, while TCRdb's copy carries only in-frame clones and drops some. The sample consists of approximately 150,000 clones, 84% of them appearing once. The specimen was PBMCs. The TCR comes from a man younger than 40 in good health and CMV-seropositive. The chain employs TRBV5-4 and TRBJ2-1, with D tentatively TRBD2 (6 bases). The chain's CDR3 is CASSFSRGGADEQFF. CDR3 coding DNA: TGTGCCAGCAGCTTTTCCCGGGGCGGGGCCGACGAGCAGTTCTTC. The complete variable domain, with remaining parts taken from reference TRBV5-4 and TRBJ2-1, reads ETGVTQSPTHLIKTRGQQVTLRCSSQSGHNTVSWYQQALGQGPQFIFQYYREEENGRGNFPPRFSGLQFPNYSSELNVNALELDDSALYLCASSFSRGGADEQFFGPGTRLTVL.